The subject of this entry is one T cell receptor beta chain. These data originate in a study of blood T cell repertoires in COVID-19. Study-wide context: The samples span acute and convalescent COVID-19 from the United States, Italy and Spain. The cDNA or gDNA used as material had been derived from T cells, B-cell-depleted T cells, or PBMCs.

In the authors' workflow: Reference gene primer amplification yielded estimated nucleated cell counts. Some clones are missing from TCRdb's copy, which holds only in-frame ones; the method was immunoSEQ multiplex PCR. The V and J calls and clone size come from that table; D and trimming were worked out from the DNA. The data show about 190,000 clones, roughly four fifths seen once. V lost 3 bases to trimming and J lost 7 bases, with 10 bases between them. In germline, CDR1 is LNHDA, CDR2 SQIVND (reference sequence). This CDR3 region has 13 residues. The genes are TRBV19 and TRBJ1-5; unclear D gene. Sequenced: peripheral blood. This clonotype was obtained from a man in his fifties who had recovered from COVID-19. This chain's CDR3 is CASSIGAIQPQHF. CDR3 nucleotides: TGTGCCAGTAGTATCGGTGCCATCCAGCCCCAGCATTTT.